The clone carrying this TCR beta chain came up a few times. Trimming removed 7 bases from V and 7 bases from J, with 11 bases in between. The CDR3 consists of 12 residues. The germline V gene has CDR1 LNHDA and CDR2 SQIVND (reference sequence). The source of the sample is a study of blood T cell repertoires in COVID-19. Those who participated ranged in age from roughly 18 to 100 years and resided in about two dozen US areas. Donors in Cohort 3 who had recovered were those with two negative PCRs, healthcare professional clearance, or resolution of their symptoms. Data came from immunoSEQ multiplex PCR; TCRdb stores just in-frame clones and leaves some out. The sample lists approximately 300,000 clones, 70% to 90% occurring once.

The sample consisted of PBMCs or T cells enriched from blood (not recorded which). This receptor was identified in a woman aged 25 to 39 who had recovered from COVID-19. The chain links TRBV19 to TRBJ1-5; D call uncertain. Here the CDR3 reads CASKAGGQPQHF. For the CDR3, the DNA is TGTGCCAGTAAGGCAGGAGGCCAGCCCCAGCATTTT.